Listed here are 32 T cell receptor beta chains from one sample, sequenced in a study of CD8+CD57+ T cells in acquired aplastic anemia. TCR beta VDJ and CDR3 profiling used genomic DNA as template. TCRdb itself ran the reads through MiXCR, one entry per CDR3 protein. The sample includes 150,000 to 200,000 distinct CDR3 sequences, around half seen only once; the top ten take 3.2%. Before being chosen for sequencing, patients had shown CD8+CD57+ cell expansion by flow cytometry. Material: sorted CD4+, CD8+, or CD8+CD57+ T cells (not recorded which) from PBMCs. These receptors were collected from a human donor with aplastic anemia.

This clonotype was counted ten times or more. CDR3 region: CASSGYTGNYGYTF. The DNA for the CDR3 is TGTGCCAGCAGTGGATACACAGGAAACTATGGCTACACCTTC. This sequence joins TRBV9 and TRBJ1-2, with D possibly matching TRBD1 (5 bases). With 5 bases removed from V and 2 bases from J, the gap between germline ends came to 13 bases. CDR1 is SGDLS, CDR2 YYNGEE, per germline. The CDR3 covers 14 residues.

The J gene is TRBJ1-4, the V gene TRBV25-1; D is unresolved. Per germline, CDR1 MGHDK and CDR2 SYGVNS. The CDR3 runs 15 residues. V was trimmed by 3 bases and J by 4 bases, leaving 12 bases between them. CDR3 sequence (DNA): TGTGCCAGCAGTGAGCCCGGACGGGTTAATGAAAAACTGTTTTTT. Its translation: CASSEPGRVNEKLFF.

V usage is TRBV3-1 and J usage is TRBJ2-2, with TRBD1 matching 10 bases. The J segment lost 0 bases and the V segment lost 5 bases, leaving 0 bases of the junction unmatched. This CDR3 has 15 residues. From germline, CDR1 is LGHDT and CDR2 YNNKEL (reference sequence). In DNA, the CDR3 is TGTGCCAGCAGCGGGACAGGGGCGAACACCGGGGAGCTGTTTTTT. Its protein product is CASSGTGANTGELFF.

This clonotype was detected many times. This sequence joins TRBV9 and TRBJ1-1, with D possibly matching TRBD1 (5 bases). The V gene lost 0 bases and the J gene lost 1 base, with 10 bases spanning the gap. Germline CDR1 SGDLS, CDR2 YYNGEE. The CDR3 runs 15 residues. The CDR3 DNA is TGTGCCAGCAGCGTAGACACAGGACAGAACACTGAAGCTTTCTTT. As protein: CASSVDTGQNTEAFF.

This clonotype has more than one count but fewer than ten. The chain combines TRBV24-1 with TRBJ1-6; D perhaps matches TRBD1 (5 bases). Trimming took off 6 bases at V and 7 bases at J, with 9 bases between the two ends. Germline CDR1 is KGHDR and CDR2 is SFDVKD. This CDR3 spans 13 amino acids. Here the CDR3 reads CATSPGSNSPLHF. The CDR3 DNA reads TGTGCCACCAGTCCAGGGTCCAATTCACCCCTCCACTTT.

There are many counts of this clonotype. The rearrangement uses TRBV19 and TRBJ1-1, with D maybe TRBD1 (5 bases). CDR1 LNHDA and CDR2 SQIVND come from the germline V gene (reference sequence). The CDR3 is made up of 14 amino acids. Trimming took 5 bases from V and 0 from J, leaving 10 bases between them. DNA of the CDR3: TGTGCCAGTAGTGGAGGGGTAATGAACACTGAAGCTTTCTTT. As protein: CASSGGVMNTEAFF.

This clonotype was detected ten times or more. This chain uses TRBV9 with TRBJ1-5; 12 bases line up with TRBD1. The germline CDR1 and CDR2 sequences are SGDLS and YYNGEE. The CDR3 loop spans 17 amino acids. V dropped 4 bases and J dropped 2; count of bases not matched to a gene: 7. The DNA for the CDR3 is TGTGCCAGCAGCTCCGGGACAGGGGGCGATGGCAATCAGCCCCAGCATTTT. As protein: CASSSGTGGDGNQPQHF.

This clonotype was seen repeatedly, ten times or more. The chain combines TRBV3-1 with TRBJ2-7; D remains unclear. V was pared by 1 base and J by 5 bases, with 9 bases between. The germline V gene has CDR1 LGHDT and CDR2 YNNKEL (reference sequence). The CDR3 extends over 13 amino acids. In DNA, the CDR3 is TGTGCCAGCAGCCAAGGTAGGTGGGACGAGCAGTACGTC. This sequence encodes CASSQGRWDEQYV.

This sequence joins TRBV11-1 and TRBJ1-2; the D is unclear. The CDR3 totals 16 residues. Germline CDR1 is SGHAT and CDR2 is FQDESV (reference sequence). Trimming stripped 4 bases from V and 6 bases from J, with 21 bases between. The chain's CDR3 is CASSSYLIRRPDGYTF. The DNA of the CDR3 is TGTGCCAGCAGCTCCTATCTAATTCGCCGACCGGATGGCTACACCTTC.

The count of this clonotype is one. The chain couples TRBV24-1 to TRBJ1-5, with a possible D match to TRBD1 (5 bases). The V and J ends lost 9 bases and 4 bases respectively, with 12 bases between them. The CDR3 runs 13 residues. Germline CDR1 KGHDR, CDR2 SFDVKD. The CDR3 nucleotides read TGTGCCACCGGGGGGGAGCTTAATCAGCCCCAGCATTTT. This encodes CATGGELNQPQHF.

This clonotype occurred a few times. The rearrangement uses TRBV19 and TRBJ2-5; 10 bases align to TRBD2. CDR1 is LNHDA and CDR2 is SQIVND in the germline V gene (reference sequence). J lost 4 bases, V lost 4 bases, and 6 bases had no gene match. The CDR3 consists of 15 residues. CDR3 sequence reads: CASSKERGGSETQYF. The CDR3 coding sequence is TGTGCCAGTAGTAAGGAGCGGGGGGGTTCAGAGACCCAGTACTTC. The full variable domain, its missing parts supplied by reference TRBV19 and TRBJ2-5, is DGGITQSPKYLFRKEGQNVTLSCEQNLNHDAMYWYRQDPGQGLRLIYYSQIVNDFQKGDIAEGYSVSREKKESFPLTVTSAQKNPTAFYLCASSKERGGSETQYFGPGTRLLVL.

This clonotype was seen at least ten times. The chain carries TRBV5-1 and TRBJ1-1; no clear D gene. CDR3 length: 14 residues. Germline CDR1 SGHRS, CDR2 YFSETQ. V lost 4 bases and J 5 bases, leaving 15 bases between the germline ends. DNA of the CDR3: TGCGCCAGCAGCCCGTTGGTTGGCCCTACTGAAGCTTTCTTT. As protein: CASSPLVGPTEAFF.

This chain links TRBV5-4 with TRBJ2-7; 13 nucleotides match TRBD2. The CDR3 has 15 residues. With 10 bases clipped from V and 12 bases from J, the junction kept 19 bases outside the gene matches. Germline assignment: CDR1 SGHNT and CDR2 YYREEE (reference sequence). The CDR3 nucleotides are TGTGCCTGCTCCAGGGCCGGGACTAGCGGGACCCGCGGGTACTTC. Its protein is CACSRAGTSGTRGYF.

This clonotype was picked up many times. The chain recombines TRBV11-3 with TRBJ1-2; 10 bases are a match to TRBD1. This CDR3 has 15 residues. V lost 5 bases, J lost 6 bases, and 9 bases stayed unmatched. Looked up from germline, CDR1 is SGHNT and CDR2 is YENEEA. This CDR3 reads CASSGGRQGADGYTF. As DNA, the CDR3 is TGTGCCAGCAGCGGAGGCCGACAGGGGGCTGATGGCTACACCTTC.

The V call is TRBV19, the J call TRBJ1-2; D perhaps matches TRBD1 (5 bases). Germline CDR1 is LNHDA and CDR2 is SQIVND (reference sequence). This CDR3 spans 14 amino acids. The V gene lost 6 bases and the J gene lost 4 bases, with 15 bases spanning the gap. The CDR3, as DNA: TGTGCCAGTAGGGGGCCGGACCGAGCCTATGGCTACACCTTC. This encodes CASRGPDRAYGYTF.

This clonotype has ten or more counts. The CDR3 is CASSNLGRLGTEAFF. As DNA, the CDR3 is TGTGCCAGCAGTAACCTGGGAAGACTCGGGACTGAAGCTTTCTTT. This chain uses TRBV12-3 or TRBV12-4 with TRBJ1-1, with D unresolved. Trimming took off 5 bases at V and 5 bases at J, with 18 bases between the two ends. The CDR3 is 15 residues long.

As concerns this clonotype: A much larger clone is a single base away; this may be a read error. The rearrangement uses TRBV19 and TRBJ2-7; D gene uncertain. The CDR3 totals 14 residues. Per the germline V gene, CDR1 is LNHDA and CDR2 is SQIVND (reference sequence). CDR3: CASSMGWSSYEQCF. Written as DNA, the CDR3 is TGTGCCAGTAGTATGGGGTGGAGCTCCTACGAGCAGTGCTTC.

The V gene is TRBV2, the J gene TRBJ1-1, with a weak D call TRBD1 (5 bases). The V gene's germline CDR1 is SNHLY and CDR2 FYNNEI. This CDR3 contains 14 residues. V gave up 0 bases and J gave up 3 bases, with 8 bases separating them. CDR3 loop: CASSEARTYTEAFF. CDR3 DNA sequence: TGTGCCAGCAGTGAAGCGAGGACATACACTGAAGCTTTCTTT.

The J gene is TRBJ2-5, the V gene TRBV15; perhaps TRBD1 as D (6 bases). From germline, CDR1 is LNHNV and CDR2 YYDKDF (reference sequence). This CDR3 has 15 residues. Trimming pared 0 bases from V and 5 bases from J, leaving 13 bases between. The CDR3 is CATSRDRAGAETQYF. Written as DNA, the CDR3 is TGTGCCACCAGCAGAGATAGGGCAGGGGCGGAGACCCAGTACTTC.

This chain connects TRBV19 to TRBJ1-6; no clear D gene. Trimming took off 3 bases at V and 6 bases at J, with 12 bases between the two ends. CDR3 length equals 15 residues. Germline V gene lookup returns CDR1 LNHDA and CDR2 SQIVND (reference sequence). The CDR3 loop is CASSMIGEVNSPLHF. Written as DNA, the CDR3 is TGTGCCAGTAGTATGATCGGGGAAGTTAATTCACCCCTCCACTTT.

This clonotype was observed many times. The chain couples TRBV6-5 to TRBJ2-3; TRBD1 or TRBD2 may be the D gene (5 bases each). This CDR3 is 15 amino acids long. Trimming cost V 0 bases and J 6 bases, with 13 bases left between them. Germline lookup yields CDR1 MNHEY and CDR2 SVGAGI. The CDR3 loop reads CASSYSNRDVDTQYF. The CDR3 DNA sequence: TGTGCCAGCAGTTACTCCAACCGGGACGTGGATACGCAGTATTTT.

On this clonotype: The junction and the germline gene differ at one end; a read error may be behind it. The chain couples TRBV29-1 to TRBJ2-2; 8 bases match TRBD2. CDR3 size: 14 residues. Per germline, CDR1 SQVTM and CDR2 ANQGSEA. The CDR3 DNA reads as TGCAGTGTTGACGGGGGGGCCGACACCGGGGAGCTGTTTTTT. Its protein product is CSVDGGADTGELFF.

This clonotype has a count of ten or more. The gene calls are TRBV7-6 and TRBJ2-1; no firm D call. The ends were cut back, 4 bases at V and 10 bases at J, with 11 bases in the middle. Per germline, CDR1 SGHVS and CDR2 FNYEAQ. This CDR3 is built from 12 residues. The CDR3 coding sequence is TGTGCCAGCAGCTCGAGAGACATCGAGCAGTTCTTC. This sequence encodes CASSSRDIEQFF. The full variable domain, with the rest looked up from reference TRBV7-6 and TRBJ2-1, is GAGVSQSPRYKVTKRGQDVALRCDPISGHVSLYWYRQALGQGPEFLTYFNYEAQQDKSGLPNDRFSAERPEGSISTLTIQRTEQRDSAMYRCASSSRDIEQFFGPGTRLTVL.

A word on this clonotype: This may come from a read error, since a much larger clone is one base off. This chain joins TRBV29-1 and TRBJ1-1; D call uncertain. This CDR3 is 12 amino acids long. Trimming removed 3 bases at V and 6 bases at J, with 11 bases between. The germline V gene encodes CDR1 SQVTM and CDR2 ANQGSEA. CDR3: CSVDAGSAEAFF. CDR3 coding DNA: TGCAGCGTTGATGCGGGGTCTGCTGAAGCTTTCTTT.

The V and J genes are TRBV29-1 and TRBJ1-4, with TRBD1 matching over 10 bases. CDR1 SQVTM and CDR2 ANQGSEA come from the germline V gene. The CDR3 has 15 amino acids. The ends lost 6 bases at V and 5 bases at J; junction bases unmatched: 9. The CDR3 reads CSVAGTGADNEKLFF. CDR3 DNA: TGCAGCGTCGCCGGGACAGGGGCGGACAATGAAAAACTGTTTTTT.

This chain joins TRBV10-2 and TRBJ1-2; possible D gene TRBD1, 6 bases. V lost 2 bases to trimming and J lost 6 bases, with 10 bases between them. This CDR3 region has 13 residues. Per germline, CDR1 WSHSY and CDR2 SAAADI. The CDR3 sequence: CASSEEGDNGYTF. CDR3 sequence (DNA): TGCGCCAGCAGTGAGGAGGGGGACAATGGCTACACCTTC.

This clonotype was counted a single time. The V and J genes are TRBV4-1 and TRBJ2-7, with a possible D match to TRBD2 (7 bases). Germline CDR1 and CDR2: MGHRA and YSYEKL. Trimming stripped 3 bases from V and 5 bases from J, with 14 bases between. This CDR3 has 14 amino acids. CDR3 sequence: CASSQGGASDEQYF. As DNA, the CDR3 is TGCGCCAGCAGCCAGGGGGGGGCTAGTGACGAGCAGTACTTC.

The V and J genes are TRBV4-2 and TRBJ2-1; 9 bases fit TRBD2. V was pared by 4 bases and J by 6 bases, with 7 bases of the junction left unmatched. The germline CDR1 and CDR2 sequences are LGHNA and YNFKEQ. This CDR3 comprises 15 residues. CDR3 amino acids: CASSRLAGTGNEQFF. The CDR3 nucleotides read TGTGCCAGCAGCCGTCTAGCGGGGACGGGCAATGAGCAGTTCTTC.

This rearrangement joins TRBV10-3 to TRBJ1-1; 8 nucleotides match TRBD1. The CDR3 loop spans 12 amino acids. The germline CDR1 and CDR2 sequences are ENHRY and SYGVKD. The V gene end was trimmed by 5 bases and the J gene end by 11 bases; junction bases not matched to a gene: 7. This CDR3 reads CAISRDRWEAFF. CDR3 coding DNA: TGTGCCATCAGTCGGGACAGGTGGGAGGCTTTCTTT.

V usage is TRBV24-1 and J usage is TRBJ2-5; perhaps TRBD1 as D (5 bases). V shed 3 bases and J shed 2 bases, with 12 bases lying between them. Germline CDR1 is KGHDR and CDR2 is SFDVKD. This CDR3 spans 15 amino acids. Written as DNA, the CDR3 is TGTGCCACCAGTGATATCCACAGACAGCAAGAGACCCAGTACTTC. As protein: CATSDIHRQQETQYF.

With regard to this clonotype: A junction end diverges from the germline sequence, so it may reflect a read error. This chain connects TRBV19 to TRBJ1-6; D ambiguous. CDR3 length: 14 residues. Germline lookup yields CDR1 LNHDA and CDR2 SQIVND (reference sequence). The CDR3 DNA sequence: TGTGCCAGTAGTATAGACAGTTATAATTCACCCCCCCACTTT. As protein: CASSIDSYNSPPHF.

The chain combines TRBV6-2 or TRBV6-3 with TRBJ2-2, with 7 bases fitting TRBD1. The junction had 6 bases not matched to a gene; V was cut back by 2 bases and J by 6 bases. The CDR3 has 15 residues. CDR1 and CDR2 (germline): MNHEY, SVGEGT. CDR3 region: CASSYHYRGAGELFF. The CDR3 DNA is TGTGCCAGCAGTTACCACTACAGGGGCGCCGGGGAGCTGTTTTTT.